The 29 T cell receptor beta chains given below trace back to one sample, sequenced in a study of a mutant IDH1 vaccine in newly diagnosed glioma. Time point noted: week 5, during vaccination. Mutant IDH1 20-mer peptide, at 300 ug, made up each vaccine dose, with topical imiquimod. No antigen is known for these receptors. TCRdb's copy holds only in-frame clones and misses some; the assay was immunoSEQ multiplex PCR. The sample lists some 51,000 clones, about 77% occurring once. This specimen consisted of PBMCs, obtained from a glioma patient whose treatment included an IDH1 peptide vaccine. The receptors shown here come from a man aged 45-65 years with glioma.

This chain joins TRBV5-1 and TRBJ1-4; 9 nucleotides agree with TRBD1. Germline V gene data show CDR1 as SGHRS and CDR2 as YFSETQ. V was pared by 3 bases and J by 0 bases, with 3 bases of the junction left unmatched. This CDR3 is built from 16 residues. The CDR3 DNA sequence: TGCGCCAGCAGCTGGACAGGGGCGGCAACTAATGAAAAACTGTTTTTT. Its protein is CASSWTGAATNEKLFF.

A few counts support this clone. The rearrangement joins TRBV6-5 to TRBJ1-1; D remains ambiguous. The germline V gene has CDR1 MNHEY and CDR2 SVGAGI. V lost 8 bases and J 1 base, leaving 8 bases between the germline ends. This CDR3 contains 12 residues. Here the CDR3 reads CASSHENTEAFF. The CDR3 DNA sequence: TGTGCCAGCTCACACGAGAACACTGAAGCTTTCTTT.

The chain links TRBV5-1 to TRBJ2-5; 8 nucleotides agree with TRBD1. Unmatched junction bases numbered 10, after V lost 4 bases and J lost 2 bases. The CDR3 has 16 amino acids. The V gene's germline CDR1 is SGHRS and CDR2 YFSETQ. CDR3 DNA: TGCGCCAGCAGCAGAGGACAGGGACTTGGACAAGAGACCCAGTACTTC. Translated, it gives CASSRGQGLGQETQYF.

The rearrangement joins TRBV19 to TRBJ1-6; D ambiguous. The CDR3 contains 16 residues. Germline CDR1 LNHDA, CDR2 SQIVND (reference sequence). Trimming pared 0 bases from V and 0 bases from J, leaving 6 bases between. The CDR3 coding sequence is TGTGCCAGTAGTATAGACCCGAGCTCCTATAATTCACCCCTCCACTTT. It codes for CASSIDPSSYNSPLHF.

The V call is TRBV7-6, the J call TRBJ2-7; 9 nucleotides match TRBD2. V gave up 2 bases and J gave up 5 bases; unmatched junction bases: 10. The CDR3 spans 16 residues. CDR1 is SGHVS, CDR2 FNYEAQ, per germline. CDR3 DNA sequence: TGTGCCAGCAGCTTACGGTCCGCGGGGGGGCTGGACGAGCAGTACTTC. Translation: CASSLRSAGGLDEQYF.

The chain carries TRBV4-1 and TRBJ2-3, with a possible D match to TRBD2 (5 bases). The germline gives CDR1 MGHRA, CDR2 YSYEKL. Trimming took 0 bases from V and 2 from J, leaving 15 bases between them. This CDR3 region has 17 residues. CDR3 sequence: CASSQDSGGSVTDTQYF. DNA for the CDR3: TGCGCCAGCAGCCAAGATAGTGGCGGGTCGGTCACAGATACGCAGTATTTT.

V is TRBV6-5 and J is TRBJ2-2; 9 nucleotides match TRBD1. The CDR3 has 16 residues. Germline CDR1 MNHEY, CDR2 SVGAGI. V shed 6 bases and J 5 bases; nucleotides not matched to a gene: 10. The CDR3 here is CASRYTGTGSTGELFF. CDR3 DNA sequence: TGTGCCAGCAGATACACCGGGACAGGGAGTACCGGGGAGCTGTTTTTT.

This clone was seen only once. The CDR3 sequence is CAISESQGAGETQYF. CDR3 coding DNA: TGTGCCATCAGTGAGTCTCAGGGGGCGGGTGAGACCCAGTACTTC. The chain employs TRBV10-3 and TRBJ2-5; 8 bases match TRBD1. Looked up from germline, CDR1 is ENHRY and CDR2 is SYGVKD. V trimming: 0 bases; J trimming: 5 bases; junction bases outside the gene matches: 5. This CDR3 has 15 residues.

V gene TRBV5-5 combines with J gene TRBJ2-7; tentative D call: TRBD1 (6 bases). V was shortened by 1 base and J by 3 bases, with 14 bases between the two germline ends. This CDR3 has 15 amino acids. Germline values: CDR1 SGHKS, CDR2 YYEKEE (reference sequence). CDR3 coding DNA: TGTGCCAGCAGCTTGATGGCAGGGGCAGGCTACGAGCAGTACTTC. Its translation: CASSLMAGAGYEQYF.

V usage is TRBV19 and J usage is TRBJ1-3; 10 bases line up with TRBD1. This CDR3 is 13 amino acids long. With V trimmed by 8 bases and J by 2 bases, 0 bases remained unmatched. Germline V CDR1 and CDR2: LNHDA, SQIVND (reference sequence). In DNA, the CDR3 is TGTGCCAGTGACAGGGGGCCTGGAAACACCATATATTTT. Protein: CASDRGPGNTIYF.

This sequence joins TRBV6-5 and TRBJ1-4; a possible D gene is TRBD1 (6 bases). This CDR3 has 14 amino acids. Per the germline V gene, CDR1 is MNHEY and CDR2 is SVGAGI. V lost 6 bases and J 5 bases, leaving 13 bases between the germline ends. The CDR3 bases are TGTGCCAGCAGGCTGCTGGGGGGCAATGAAAAACTGTTTTTT. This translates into CASRLLGGNEKLFF.

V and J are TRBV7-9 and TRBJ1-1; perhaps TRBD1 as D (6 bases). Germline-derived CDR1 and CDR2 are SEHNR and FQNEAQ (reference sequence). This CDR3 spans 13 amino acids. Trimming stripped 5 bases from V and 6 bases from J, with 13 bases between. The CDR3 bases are TGTGCCAGCAGCCCTGGACAGCACTCTGAAGCTTTCTTT. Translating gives CASSPGQHSEAFF.

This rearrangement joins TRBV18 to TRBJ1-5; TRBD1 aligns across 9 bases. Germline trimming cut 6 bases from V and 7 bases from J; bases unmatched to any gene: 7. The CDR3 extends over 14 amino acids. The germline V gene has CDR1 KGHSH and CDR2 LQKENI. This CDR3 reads CASSPDRGIQPQHF. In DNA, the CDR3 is TGTGCCAGCTCCCCCGACAGGGGGATACAGCCCCAGCATTTT.

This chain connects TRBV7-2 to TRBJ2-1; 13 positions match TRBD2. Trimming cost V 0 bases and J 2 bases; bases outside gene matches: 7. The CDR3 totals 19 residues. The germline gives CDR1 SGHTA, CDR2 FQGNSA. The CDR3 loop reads CASSLASGTSGGAYNEQFF. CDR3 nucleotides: TGTGCCAGCAGCTTAGCGTCTGGAACTAGCGGGGGGGCCTACAATGAGCAGTTCTTC.

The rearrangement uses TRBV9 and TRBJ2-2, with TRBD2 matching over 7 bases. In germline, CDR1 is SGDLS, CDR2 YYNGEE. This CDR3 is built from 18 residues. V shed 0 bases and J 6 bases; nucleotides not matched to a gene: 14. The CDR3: CASSVELAGGFSSGELFF. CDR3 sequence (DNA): TGTGCCAGCAGCGTAGAATTAGCGGGTGGCTTTTCGTCCGGGGAGCTGTTTTTT.

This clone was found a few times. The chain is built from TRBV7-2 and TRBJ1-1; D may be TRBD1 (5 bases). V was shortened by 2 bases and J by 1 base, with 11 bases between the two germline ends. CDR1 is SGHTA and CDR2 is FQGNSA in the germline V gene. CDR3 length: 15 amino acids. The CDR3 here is CASSLMQGANTEAFF. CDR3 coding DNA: TGTGCCAGCAGCTTAATGCAGGGTGCGAACACTGAAGCTTTCTTT.

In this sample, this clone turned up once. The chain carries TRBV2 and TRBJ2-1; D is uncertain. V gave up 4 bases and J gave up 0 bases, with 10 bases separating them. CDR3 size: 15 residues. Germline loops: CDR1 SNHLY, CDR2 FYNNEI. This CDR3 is CASSVDSSSYNEQFF. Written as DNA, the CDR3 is TGTGCCAGCAGTGTAGACTCGAGCTCCTACAATGAGCAGTTCTTC.

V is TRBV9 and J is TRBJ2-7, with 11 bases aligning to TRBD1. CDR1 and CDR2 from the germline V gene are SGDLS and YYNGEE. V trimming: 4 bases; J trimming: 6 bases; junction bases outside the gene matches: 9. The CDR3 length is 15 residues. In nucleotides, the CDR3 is TGTGCCAGCAGCCCCGGAGGGACAGGGGGAGGCGAGCAGTACTTC. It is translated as CASSPGGTGGGEQYF.

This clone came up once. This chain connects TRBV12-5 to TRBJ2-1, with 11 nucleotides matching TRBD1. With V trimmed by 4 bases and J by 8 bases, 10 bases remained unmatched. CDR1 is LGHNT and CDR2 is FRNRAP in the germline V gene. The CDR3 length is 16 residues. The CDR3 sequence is CASGSRPGQGVDEQFF. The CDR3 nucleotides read TGTGCTAGTGGTTCCCGCCCGGGACAGGGGGTGGATGAGCAGTTCTTC.

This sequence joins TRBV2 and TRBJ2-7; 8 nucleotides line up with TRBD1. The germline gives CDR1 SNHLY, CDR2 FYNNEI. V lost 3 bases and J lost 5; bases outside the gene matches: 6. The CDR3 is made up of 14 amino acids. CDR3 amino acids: CASSEPAGGHEQYF. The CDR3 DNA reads TGTGCCAGCAGTGAGCCGGCAGGGGGCCACGAGCAGTACTTC. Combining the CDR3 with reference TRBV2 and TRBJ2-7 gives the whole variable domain EPEVTQTPSHQVTQMGQEVILRCVPISNHLYFYWYRQILGQKVEFLVSFYNNEISEKSEIFDDQFSVERPDGSNFTLKIRSTKLEDSAMYFCASSEPAGGHEQYFGPGTRLTVT.

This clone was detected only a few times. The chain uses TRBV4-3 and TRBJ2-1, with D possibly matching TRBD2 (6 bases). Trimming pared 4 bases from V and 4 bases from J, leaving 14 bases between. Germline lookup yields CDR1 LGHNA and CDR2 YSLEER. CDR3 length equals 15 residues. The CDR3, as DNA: TGCGCCAGCAGCCCCGGGACTCACCCTTACAATGAGCAGTTCTTC. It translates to CASSPGTHPYNEQFF.

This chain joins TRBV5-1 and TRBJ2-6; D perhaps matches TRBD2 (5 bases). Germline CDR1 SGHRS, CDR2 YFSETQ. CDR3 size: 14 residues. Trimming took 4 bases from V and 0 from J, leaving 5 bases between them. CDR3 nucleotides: TGCGCCAGCAGCCGGGGCTCTGGGGCCAACGTCCTGACTTTC. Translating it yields CASSRGSGANVLTF.

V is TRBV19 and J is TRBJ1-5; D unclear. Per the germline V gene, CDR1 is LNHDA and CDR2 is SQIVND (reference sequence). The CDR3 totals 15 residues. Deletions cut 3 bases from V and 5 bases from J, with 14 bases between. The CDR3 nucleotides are TGTGCCAGTAGTATTTATCACGGGGTTGATCAGCCCCAGCATTTT. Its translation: CASSIYHGVDQPQHF.

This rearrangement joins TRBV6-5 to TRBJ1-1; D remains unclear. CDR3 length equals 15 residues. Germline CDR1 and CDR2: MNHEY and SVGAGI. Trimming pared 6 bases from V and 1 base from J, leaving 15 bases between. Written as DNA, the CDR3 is TGTGCCAGCAGCCCCCCGGGCAGTAGGAACACTGAAGCTTTCTTT. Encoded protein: CASSPPGSRNTEAFF.

The CDR3 nucleotides read TGTGCCAGCAGTTTAAGTTCGGGGTCGGCCCAGCCCCAGCATTTT. Encoded protein: CASSLSSGSAQPQHF. The chain is built from TRBV28 and TRBJ1-5; D call uncertain. The germline V and J ends were trimmed by 2 bases and 7 bases, with 15 bases remaining between them. Germline V gene lookup returns CDR1 MDHEN and CDR2 SYDVKM. The length of the CDR3 is 15 residues.

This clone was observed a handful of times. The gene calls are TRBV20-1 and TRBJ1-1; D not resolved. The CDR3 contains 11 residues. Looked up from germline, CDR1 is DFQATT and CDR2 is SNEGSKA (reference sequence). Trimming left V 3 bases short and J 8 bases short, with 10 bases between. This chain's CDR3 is CSASTVGEAFF. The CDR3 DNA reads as TGCAGTGCTAGTACTGTCGGGGAAGCTTTCTTT.

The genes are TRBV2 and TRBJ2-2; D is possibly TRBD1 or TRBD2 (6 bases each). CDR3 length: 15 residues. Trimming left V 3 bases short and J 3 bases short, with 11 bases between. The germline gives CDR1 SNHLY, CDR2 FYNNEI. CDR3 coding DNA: TGTGCCAGCAGTGATTGGGGGGCGGACACCGGGGAGCTGTTTTTT. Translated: CASSDWGADTGELFF.

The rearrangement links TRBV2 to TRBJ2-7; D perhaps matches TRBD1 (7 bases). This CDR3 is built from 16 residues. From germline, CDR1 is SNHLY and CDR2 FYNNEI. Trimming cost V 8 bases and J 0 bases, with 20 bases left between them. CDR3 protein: CASRKAGRGDSYEQYF. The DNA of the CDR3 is TGTGCCAGCCGTAAAGCGGGCAGGGGGGACTCCTACGAGCAGTACTTC.

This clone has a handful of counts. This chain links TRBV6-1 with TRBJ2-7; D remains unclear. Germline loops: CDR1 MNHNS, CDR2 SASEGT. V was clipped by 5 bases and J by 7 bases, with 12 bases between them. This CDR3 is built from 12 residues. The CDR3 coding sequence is TGTGCCAGCAGTCCTAGAGACGGTGAGCAGTACTTC. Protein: CASSPRDGEQYF.